These T cell receptor beta chains were read from a single sample in a study of blood T cell repertoires in COVID-19. Repertoires were generated with immunoSEQ multiplex PCR, while TCRdb's copy carries only in-frame clones and drops some. The sample has roughly 220,000 clones; roughly 80% are singletons. Sample: peripheral blood. These TCRs come from a woman younger than 45 who had recovered from COVID-19. Each CDR3 is given with its conserved first and last residue. D genes are given only for firm matches. Size is omitted from some rows. Given values are once, few, many or a class for expanded clones.

V	J	D	size	CDR3	DNA
TRBV6-5	TRBJ2-7	NA	NA	CASLGARSGYEQYF	TGTGCCAGCTTAGGGGCCCGATCCGGGTACGAGCAGTACTTC
TRBV7-9	TRBJ1-2	TRBD1	once	CASSIGQGVQNYGYTF	TGTGCCAGCAGCATTGGACAGGGGGTACAGAACTATGGCTACACCTTC
TRBV7-3	TRBJ2-1	NA	NA	CASSTATYNEQFF	TGTGCCTCGTCGACTGCTACCTACAATGAGCAGTTCTTC
TRBV9	TRBJ2-5	NA	once	CASSPRVEGQETQYF	TGTGCCAGCAGCCCAAGGGTGGAGGGACAAGAGACCCAGTACTTC
TRBV2	TRBJ2-7	TRBD1	NA	CASGWTGMGEQYF	TGTGCCAGCGGGTGGACAGGGATGGGCGAGCAGTACTTC
TRBV11-3	TRBJ2-2	TRBD2	NA	CASSLREGLGELFF	TGTGCCAGCAGCTTGCGGGAGGGCCTGGGGGAGCTGTTTTTT
TRBV4-2	TRBJ1-2	TRBD1	NA	CASSDLPGQANYGYTF	TGTGCCAGCAGCGACTTACCGGGACAGGCGAACTATGGCTACACCTTC
TRBV28	TRBJ2-3	TRBD1	NA	CASSPTGTGDLDTQYF	TGTGCCAGCAGTCCTACCGGGACAGGGGATTTAGATACGCAGTATTTT
TRBV29-1	TRBJ1-1	TRBD1	once	CSVEGQGDTEAFF	TGCAGCGTTGAAGGGCAGGGGGACACTGAAGCTTTCTTT
TRBV10-1	TRBJ2-7	TRBD2	once	CASSPGTSGGYEQYF	TGCGCCAGCAGCCCAGGGACTAGCGGGGGCTACGAGCAGTACTTC
TRBV2	TRBJ1-2	NA	NA	CASREQDNYGYTF	TGTGCCAGCAGGGAACAGGATAACTATGGCTACACCTTC
TRBV10-2	TRBJ1-1	NA	NA	CASSLQLSNTEAFF	TGCGCCAGCAGTCTACAGCTATCGAACACTGAAGCTTTCTTT
TRBV27	TRBJ2-1	NA	NA	CASSLSGQAYNEQFF	TGTGCCAGCAGTTTATCGGGGCAGGCTTACAATGAGCAGTTCTTC
TRBV6-5	TRBJ2-7	NA	NA	CASTLGGANYEQYF	TGTGCCAGCACCCTGGGGGGGGCGAACTACGAGCAGTACTTC
TRBV5-6	TRBJ1-1	TRBD1	NA	CASSLRDRVRTEAFF	TGTGCCAGCAGCCTCCGGGACAGGGTGAGGACTGAAGCTTTCTTT
TRBV4-1	TRBJ2-3	NA	NA	CASSHGTTDTQYF	TGCGCCAGCAGCCACGGGACAACAGATACGCAGTATTTT
TRBV19	TRBJ1-2	NA	NA	CASSMNRASYGYTF	TGTGCCAGTAGTATGAACAGGGCATCCTATGGCTACACCTTC
TRBV24-1	TRBJ1-5	NA	NA	CATSTRNSNQPQHF	TGTGCCACCAGTACAAGAAATAGCAATCAGCCCCAGCATTTT
TRBV6-1	TRBJ2-3	NA	NA	CASSEVGGYTDTQYF	TGTGCCAGCAGTGAAGTAGGAGGATACACAGATACGCAGTATTTT
TRBV4-1	TRBJ1-4	NA	NA	CASSQDNSYKKLFF	TGCGCCAGCAGCCAAGATAACAGTTACAAAAAACTGTTTTTT
TRBV4-1	TRBJ2-7	NA	few	CASSQKWGGPYEQYF	TGCGCCAGCAGCCAAAAGTGGGGGGGGCCCTACGAGCAGTACTTC
TRBV9	TRBJ2-2	TRBD1	NA	CASSASAGQVNTGELFF	TGTGCCAGCAGCGCCTCGGCGGGACAGGTGAACACCGGGGAGCTGTTTTTT
TRBV24-1	TRBJ2-7	TRBD1	few	CATSAPQGQGSDEQYF	TGTGCCACCAGTGCGCCCCAGGGACAGGGCTCCGACGAGCAGTACTTC
TRBV6-5	TRBJ2-5	NA	NA	CASSYIPPAQYF	TGTGCCAGCAGTTACATTCCTCCGGCCCAGTACTTC
TRBV2	TRBJ2-1	NA	NA	CASSVKRYGGIRYNEQFF	TGTGCCAGCAGTGTGAAAAGGTACGGAGGGATCCGCTACAATGAGCAGTTCTTC
TRBV12-3/TRBV12-4	TRBJ1-2	NA	NA	CASSPGQNYGYTF	TGTGCCAGCAGTCCAGGACAGAACTATGGCTACACCTTC
TRBV24-1	TRBJ2-3	TRBD2	once	CATSDPIAGVTDTQYF	TGTGCCACCAGTGATCCAATAGCGGGAGTGACAGATACGCAGTATTTT
TRBV6-5	TRBJ2-2	TRBD1	NA	CASSYRTGVDGELFF	TGTGCCAGCAGTTACCGGACAGGGGTGGACGGGGAGCTGTTTTTT
TRBV10-3	TRBJ2-3	TRBD2	once	CASGGGGRATDTQYF	TGTGCCTCGGGTGGCGGCGGGAGGGCGACAGATACGCAGTATTTT
TRBV5-6	TRBJ2-3	TRBD2	NA	CASSPGTSGSTDTQYF	TGTGCCAGCAGCCCCGGGACTAGCGGGAGCACAGATACGCAGTATTTT
TRBV2	TRBJ1-2	NA	NA	CASSIDSGLGYTF	TGTGCCAGCAGTATCGATTCAGGTCTTGGCTACACCTTC
TRBV5-4	TRBJ1-2	TRBD1	NA	CASSLEGGDYGYTF	TGTGCCAGCAGCTTGGAAGGGGGCGACTATGGCTACACCTTC
TRBV7-9	TRBJ1-3	NA	NA	CASSLAEGTGNTIYF	TGTGCCAGCAGCTTAGCGGAGGGTACTGGAAACACCATATATTTT
TRBV25-1	TRBJ2-1	TRBD1	NA	CASSDFGTGSSYNEQFF	TGTGCCAGCAGTGACTTCGGGACAGGAAGCTCCTACAATGAGCAGTTCTTC
TRBV20-1	TRBJ1-1	NA	NA	CTPTEAFF	TGCACCCCTACTGAAGCTTTCTTT
TRBV30	TRBJ2-1	NA	NA	CAWSVLAASNEQFF	TGTGCCTGGAGTGTATTGGCGGCCTCCAATGAGCAGTTCTTC
TRBV28	TRBJ2-2	TRBD2	few	CASSSVSGRLTGELFF	TGTGCCAGCAGTTCCGTTAGCGGGAGGCTTACCGGGGAGCTGTTTTTT
TRBV11-2	TRBJ2-4	TRBD2	NA	CASSITSGLAKNIQYF	TGTGCCAGCAGCATTACTAGCGGTCTAGCCAAAAACATTCAGTACTTC
TRBV21-1	TRBJ2-1	NA	NA	CASSKEYDESGRSNNEQFF	TGTGCCAGCAGCAAAGAATATGACGAGAGCGGGAGGTCGAACAATGAGCAGTTCTTC
TRBV2	TRBJ2-3	TRBD2	few	CASGSRTSGADTQYF	TGTGCCAGCGGAAGTAGGACTAGCGGTGCAGATACGCAGTATTTT
TRBV2	TRBJ2-7	NA	NA	CASSDRRGRGYEQYF	TGTGCCAGCAGTGACAGGCGGGGTCGGGGCTACGAGCAGTACTTC
TRBV11-2	TRBJ2-1	NA	NA	CASSQTFLASSYNEQFF	TGTGCCAGCAGCCAAACCTTCCTAGCGAGCTCCTACAATGAGCAGTTCTTC
TRBV2	TRBJ1-3	NA	few	CASRQDFQGTNTIYF	TGTGCCAGCCGTCAAGATTTCCAGGGGACAAACACCATATATTTT
TRBV25-1	TRBJ1-2	NA	once	CASSWGLYGYTF	TGTGCCAGCAGTTGGGGGCTTTATGGCTACACCTTC
TRBV5-1	TRBJ1-1	TRBD1	NA	CASSQGGNKDTEAFF	TGCGCCAGCAGCCAAGGGGGCAATAAGGACACTGAAGCTTTCTTT
TRBV5-1	TRBJ2-2	TRBD2	NA	CASSLSSGSTGELFF	TGCGCCAGCAGCTTGTCTAGCGGGAGTACCGGGGAGCTGTTTTTT
TRBV3-1/TRBV3-2	TRBJ2-7	TRBD2	NA	CASSQEGVGTSGYEQYF	TGTGCCAGCAGCCAAGAAGGAGTCGGGACTAGCGGTTACGAGCAGTACTTC
TRBV19	TRBJ2-1	NA	few	CASSIARGSSYNEQFF	TGTGCCAGTAGTATAGCACGGGGTAGCTCCTACAATGAGCAGTTCTTC
TRBV5-1	TRBJ2-3	TRBD2	NA	CASTPFSGKSTDTQYF	TGCGCCAGCACTCCCTTTAGCGGGAAAAGCACAGATACGCAGTATTTT
TRBV7-8	TRBJ1-3	NA	few	CASSLTRTSGNTIYF	TGTGCCAGCAGCTTAACACGAACCTCTGGAAACACCATATATTTT
TRBV5-1	TRBJ2-2	NA	once	CASSAGQLNTGELFF	TGCGCCAGCAGCGCCGGACAGTTAAACACCGGGGAGCTGTTTTTT
TRBV10-2	TRBJ2-1	NA	NA	CASSELERLDDEQFF	TGCGCCAGCAGTGAGTTGGAGCGGCTAGACGATGAGCAGTTCTTC
TRBV19	TRBJ2-3	NA	NA	CASSPGPGERWTDTQYF	TGTGCCAGTAGTCCCGGTCCGGGGGAGAGGTGGACAGATACGCAGTATTTT
TRBV28	TRBJ1-2	TRBD1	once	CASSPGQGTNYGYTF	TGTGCCAGCAGTCCGGGACAGGGAACTAACTATGGCTACACCTTC
TRBV15	TRBJ2-7	NA	NA	CATSSRGAGAYEQYF	TGTGCCACCAGCAGCAGGGGCGCCGGCGCCTACGAGCAGTACTTC
TRBV5-5	TRBJ1-6	NA	NA	CASSFNAGLNSPLHF	TGTGCCAGCAGCTTCAACGCAGGGCTAAATTCACCCCTCCACTTT
TRBV28	TRBJ2-2	TRBD2	NA	CASGLREYHTGELFF	TGTGCCAGCGGGTTGCGGGAGTATCACACCGGGGAGCTGTTTTTT
TRBV3-1/TRBV3-2	TRBJ2-1	NA	NA	CASSRLVRGEGVNEQFF	TGTGCCAGCAGCCGCCTTGTGCGGGGAGAAGGAGTCAATGAGCAGTTCTTC
TRBV27	TRBJ1-4	NA	NA	CASSRARLNEKLFF	TGTGCCAGCAGTCGCGCCCGCCTTAATGAAAAACTGTTTTTT
TRBV5-1	TRBJ2-3	NA	NA	CASSLAPGADTQYF	TGCGCCAGCAGCTTGGCCCCAGGCGCGGATACGCAGTATTTT